The rows below give T cell receptor beta chains drawn from one sample of a study of early T cells in non-severe SARS-CoV-2 infection. MiXCR, applied by TCRdb to the 5' RACE reads, yields one record per CDR3 protein. The sample lists 60,000 or so distinct CDR3 sequences, 8.5% to 10% occurring once. The sequencing sample was made of whole blood. All receptors come from an adult who was a healthcare worker with PCR-confirmed SARS-CoV-2 infection or an uninfected control (not recorded which). CDR3s include the opening cysteine and the closing phenylalanine or tryptophan. D genes are given only for firm matches. Some rows have no size entry. The others give once, few or many, or a class for an expanded clone.

j_call: TRBJ2-3
v_call: TRBV20-1
clone_size: .
d_call: .
cdr3_aa: CSAGTDTQYF
cdr3_nt: TGCAGTGCTGGCACAGATACGCAGTATTTT

j_call: TRBJ2-5
v_call: TRBV28
clone_size: many
d_call: TRBD2
cdr3_aa: CASSGGGPFETQYF
cdr3_nt: TGTGCCAGCAGTGGGGGAGGGCCTTTTGAGACCCAGTACTTC

j_call: TRBJ2-5
v_call: TRBV6-2/TRBV6-3
clone_size: .
d_call: .
cdr3_aa: CASNRGQPQETQYF
cdr3_nt: TGTGCCAGCAACCGAGGACAGCCCCAAGAGACCCAGTACTTC

j_call: TRBJ2-6
v_call: TRBV15
clone_size: many
d_call: .
cdr3_aa: CATSRETLSGSGANVLTF
cdr3_nt: TGTGCCACCAGCAGAGAAACCCTTAGCGGCTCTGGGGCCAACGTCCTGACTTTC

j_call: TRBJ2-1
v_call: TRBV28
clone_size: .
d_call: TRBD2
cdr3_aa: CASRPPRSSGSHEQFF
cdr3_nt: TGTGCCAGCAGACCCCCTAGGTCTAGCGGGAGCCATGAGCAGTTCTTC

j_call: TRBJ2-2
v_call: TRBV3-1
clone_size: many
d_call: TRBD2
cdr3_aa: CASSQTSGINTGELFF
cdr3_nt: TGTGCCAGCAGCCAAACTAGCGGGATCAACACCGGGGAGCTGTTTTTT

j_call: TRBJ2-7
v_call: TRBV28
clone_size: many
d_call: TRBD1
cdr3_aa: CASQGPETGGWGYEQYF
cdr3_nt: TGTGCCAGCCAAGGACCTGAGACAGGGGGATGGGGGTACGAGCAGTACTTC

j_call: TRBJ1-5
v_call: TRBV7-2
clone_size: many
d_call: .
cdr3_aa: CASSLGNSQNQPQHF
cdr3_nt: TGTGCCAGCAGCTTAGGCAACAGTCAGAATCAGCCCCAGCATTTT

j_call: TRBJ2-5
v_call: TRBV7-9
clone_size: .
d_call: TRBD1
cdr3_aa: CASSFPGGARETQYF
cdr3_nt: TGTGCCAGCAGCTTCCCAGGGGGAGCGAGAGAGACCCAGTACTTC

j_call: TRBJ1-6
v_call: TRBV6-2/TRBV6-3
clone_size: many
d_call: .
cdr3_aa: CASSYSTRGRSPLHF
cdr3_nt: TGTGCCAGCAGTTACTCGACCAGGGGTCGGTCACCCCTCCACTTT

j_call: TRBJ1-1
v_call: TRBV7-9
clone_size: many
d_call: TRBD1
cdr3_aa: CASSPAGGVNTEVFF
cdr3_nt: TGTGCCAGCAGCCCGGCAGGGGGCGTGAACACTGAAGTTTTCTTT

j_call: TRBJ2-7
v_call: TRBV28
clone_size: many
d_call: TRBD1
cdr3_aa: CASLDRGPSYEQYF
cdr3_nt: TGTGCCAGCCTTGACAGGGGCCCTTCCTACGAGCAGTACTTC

j_call: TRBJ2-6
v_call: TRBV7-2
clone_size: many
d_call: .
cdr3_aa: CASSLKSSGANVLTF
cdr3_nt: TGTGCCAGCAGCTTAAAGAGCTCTGGGGCCAACGTCCTGACTTTC

j_call: TRBJ1-1
v_call: TRBV28
clone_size: many
d_call: .
cdr3_aa: CASRLMNTEAFF
cdr3_nt: TGTGCCAGTCGCCTTATGAACACTGAAGCTTTCTTT

j_call: TRBJ1-6
v_call: TRBV7-2
clone_size: .
d_call: .
cdr3_aa: CASTPLGSPLHF
cdr3_nt: TGTGCCAGTACACCCTTGGGTTCACCCCTCCACTTT